The 31 T cell receptor beta chains in this list originate from one sample, sequenced in a study of T-cell memory formation after mild COVID-19. TCRdb reprocessed the 5' RACE reads with MiXCR, giving one entry per CDR3 protein. The table has roughly 410,000 distinct CDR3 sequences, 20% to 25% seen once. Sequencing was done on a sample of PBMCs or a T cell subset sorted from them (not recorded which). The source is an adult woman who had mild COVID-19 (a few samples of this study predate the infection). Cell type and time point are not known.

This clonotype appeared many times. The chain joins TRBV5-6 to TRBJ2-1; 11 bases map to TRBD1. The J segment lost 3 bases and the V segment lost 4 bases, leaving 6 bases of the junction unmatched. The germline gives CDR1 SGHDT, CDR2 YYEEEE. The CDR3 extends over 16 amino acids. CDR3 sequence: CASSRGQGVSYNEQFF. The DNA for the CDR3 is TGTGCCAGCAGCCGGGGACAGGGGGTGAGCTACAATGAGCAGTTCTTC.

The genes are TRBV12-3 or TRBV12-4 and TRBJ2-1, with D possibly being TRBD2 (5 bases). The CDR3 has 13 amino acids. Trimming pared 2 bases from V and 12 bases from J, leaving 14 bases between. CDR3 residues: CASSLTNYGGQFF. In nucleotides, the CDR3 is TGTGCCAGCAGTTTAACTAATTATGGAGGGCAGTTCTTC.

This clonotype turned up a few times. The V call is TRBV6-5, the J call TRBJ2-1, with a weak D call TRBD1 (5 bases). Between the trimmed V and J ends, which lost 0 bases and 12 bases, there was a span of 18 bases. The CDR3 has 15 amino acids. Looked up from germline, CDR1 is MNHEY and CDR2 is SVGAGI. CDR3: CASSYSGARSTTQFF. The CDR3 DNA follows: TGTGCCAGCAGTTACTCAGGGGCCAGGAGTACGACGCAGTTCTTC.

The chain combines TRBV12-3 or TRBV12-4 with TRBJ1-1; D is unresolved. The CDR3 extends over 15 amino acids. Trimming shortened V by 1 base and J by 0 bases, and 9 bases separated the two germline ends. CDR3 sequence: CASSLGVTLNTEAFF. The CDR3, as DNA: TGTGCCAGCAGTTTAGGGGTTACATTGAACACTGAAGCTTTCTTT.

CDR3 protein: CATRTGWGTEAFF. The CDR3 nucleotides are TGTGCCACCAGGACAGGTTGGGGAACTGAAGCTTTCTTT. The rearrangement joins TRBV24-1 to TRBJ1-1; maybe TRBD1 (6 bases). Trimming shortened V by 7 bases and J by 5 bases, and 13 bases separated the two germline ends. Germline CDR1 and CDR2: KGHDR and SFDVKD. The CDR3 runs 13 residues.

The sample holds a few counts of this clonotype. V gene TRBV6-5 combines with J gene TRBJ1-1; D is undetermined. This CDR3 has 13 amino acids. V lost 0 bases, J lost 5 bases, and 7 bases lay in between. The germline CDR1 and CDR2 sequences are MNHEY and SVGAGI. In DNA form, the CDR3 reads TGTGCCAGCAGTTACTCTAAGGGAACTGAAGCTTTCTTT. Translating gives CASSYSKGTEAFF.

This rearrangement joins TRBV27 to TRBJ2-7, with D possibly matching TRBD1 (6 bases). The germline gives CDR1 MNHEY, CDR2 SMNVEV (reference sequence). This CDR3 contains 14 residues. The germline V and J ends were trimmed by 6 bases and 2 bases, with 14 bases remaining between them. CDR3 sequence reads: CASSIGGKAYEQYF. DNA for the CDR3: TGTGCCAGCAGCATAGGGGGTAAAGCCTACGAGCAGTACTTC.

In this sample, this clonotype turned up a few times. The rearrangement links TRBV4-3 to TRBJ2-1; 8 bases align to TRBD2. V trimming: 0 bases; J trimming: 8 bases; junction bases outside the gene matches: 15. Germline loops: CDR1 LGHNA, CDR2 YSLEER. CDR3 length equals 18 residues. The CDR3 sequence: CASSQESGTGGPRDEQFF. DNA of the CDR3: TGCGCCAGCAGCCAAGAGTCCGGGACGGGAGGGCCGAGGGATGAGCAGTTCTTC.

The CDR3: CSVQEASGSDTQYF. CDR3 bases: TGCAGCGTCCAGGAAGCTAGCGGCTCGGATACGCAGTATTTT. This chain connects TRBV29-1 to TRBJ2-3; 7 nucleotides match TRBD2. The CDR3 length is 14 residues. Germline CDR1 SQVTM, CDR2 ANQGSEA. V shed 6 bases, J shed 6 bases, and the junction held 12 bases outside the gene matches.

The CDR3 region is CASSLGQGATGYEQYF. The CDR3 DNA follows: TGCGCCAGCAGCTTGGGACAGGGGGCGACAGGGTACGAGCAGTACTTC. The chain uses TRBV5-1 and TRBJ2-7, with 10 nucleotides matching TRBD1. The CDR3 runs 16 residues. The germline V gene has CDR1 SGHRS and CDR2 YFSETQ. V was pared by 0 bases and J by 4 bases, with 7 bases of the junction left unmatched.

J is TRBJ2-1 and V is TRBV24-1; TRBD2 matches at 10 bases. The CDR3 extends over 16 amino acids. V lost 4 bases to trimming and J lost 3 bases; unmatched junction nucleotides: 5. Per the germline V gene, CDR1 is KGHDR and CDR2 is SFDVKD. This chain's CDR3 is CATSDLSGGRYNEQFF. In DNA form, the CDR3 reads TGTGCCACCAGTGACCTTAGCGGGGGGCGCTACAATGAGCAGTTCTTC.

The chain has TRBV20-1 and TRBJ1-3; D is possibly TRBD1 (6 bases). Germline V gene sequence: CDR1 DFQATT, CDR2 SNEGSKA (reference sequence). V lost 0 bases, J lost 0 bases, and 12 bases lay in between. CDR3 length: 16 amino acids. The CDR3 bases are TGCAGTGCTAGAGATTATCAGGGGTCCTCTGGAAACACCATATATTTT. This sequence encodes CSARDYQGSSGNTIYF.

This clonotype was recorded many times. V is TRBV2 and J is TRBJ2-7, with TRBD1 matching over 8 bases. This CDR3 spans 12 amino acids. Germline CDR1 is SNHLY and CDR2 is FYNNEI. V trimming: 6 bases; J trimming: 5 bases; junction bases outside the gene matches: 3. The CDR3 region is CASRQGDNEQYF. The CDR3, as DNA: TGTGCCAGCAGACAGGGGGACAACGAGCAGTACTTC.

This clonotype was counted once. CDR3 nucleotides: TGTGCCAGCAGCCGGGTCGGGACAGGCCTCCGCGGGGAGCTGTTTTTT. Its protein product is CASSRVGTGLRGELFF. V is TRBV5-6 and J is TRBJ2-2; 8 nucleotides line up with TRBD1. The V and J ends lost 4 bases and 7 bases, in that order; junction bases with no gene match: 12. The CDR3 has 16 amino acids. In germline, CDR1 is SGHDT, CDR2 YYEEEE.

The J gene is TRBJ2-1, the V gene TRBV15; 10 nucleotides match TRBD2. The CDR3 length is 16 residues. The germline CDR1 and CDR2 sequences are LNHNV and YYDKDF (reference sequence). V dropped 0 bases and J dropped 7; count of bases not matched to a gene: 6. Written as DNA, the CDR3 is TGTGCCACCAGCAGAGACGCTAAGCGGGAGGGGAATGAGCAGTTCTTC. Encoded protein: CATSRDAKREGNEQFF.

This clonotype was counted only a few times. The V and J genes are TRBV12-3 or TRBV12-4 and TRBJ1-1, with TRBD1 as a possible D gene (5 bases). The CDR3 has 11 residues. V lost 6 bases to trimming and J lost 11 bases, with 13 bases between them. DNA of the CDR3: TGTGCCAGCAGCATGAGGGGACCCGCTTTCTTT. It yields the protein CASSMRGPAFF.

This chain joins TRBV2 and TRBJ1-1; TRBD1 matches at 8 bases. CDR1 and CDR2 (germline): SNHLY, FYNNEI. CDR3 length: 15 amino acids. J gave up 5 bases and V 3 bases, and 8 bases lay outside the gene matches. The CDR3 region has the DNA TGTGCCAGCAGTGACCGAGACAGGGGCGGGACTGAAGCTTTCTTT. Translation: CASSDRDRGGTEAFF.

This clonotype was counted only a few times. This chain joins TRBV4-3 and TRBJ2-1; TRBD2 aligns across 12 bases. The ends lost 5 bases at V and 4 bases at J; junction bases unmatched: 12. Germline V gene sequence: CDR1 LGHNA, CDR2 YSLEER. CDR3 size: 18 residues. In DNA, the CDR3 is TGCGCCAGCAGCGACACCCTAGCGGGAGGGGGCCTATACAATGAGCAGTTCTTC. It is translated as CASSDTLAGGGLYNEQFF.

This clonotype was counted a few times. The V call is TRBV6-2 or TRBV6-3, the J call TRBJ2-5; 7 bases align to TRBD2. The CDR3 has 15 amino acids. CDR1 and CDR2 from the germline V gene are MNHEY and SVGEGT. V was clipped by 6 bases and J by 4 bases; unmatched bases: 11. The CDR3 region is CASSLRSGKGETQYF. CDR3 DNA sequence: TGTGCCAGCAGCCTTCGGAGCGGGAAGGGAGAGACCCAGTACTTC.

The chain employs TRBV27 and TRBJ2-7, with 7 positions matching TRBD2. Germline V gives CDR1 MNHEY, CDR2 SMNVEV (reference sequence). CDR3 length: 16 amino acids. With V trimmed by 1 base and J by 3 bases, 9 bases remained unmatched. The CDR3 protein is CASSLLFGGYLYEQYF. In DNA form, the CDR3 reads TGTGCCAGCAGTTTATTGTTCGGGGGGTATCTCTACGAGCAGTACTTC.

There are a few counts of this clonotype. This rearrangement joins TRBV4-3 to TRBJ2-1; no definite D call. The V gene lost 1 base and the J gene lost 4 bases, with 14 bases spanning the gap. Germline loops: CDR1 LGHNA, CDR2 YSLEER. The CDR3 has 16 amino acids. The CDR3 region has the DNA TGCGCCAGCAGCCAAGGGCTTAGTGGCGTATACAATGAGCAGTTCTTC. Its protein is CASSQGLSGVYNEQFF.

V gene TRBV4-1 combines with J gene TRBJ2-1; TRBD1 is a possible D gene (5 bases). V lost 0 bases to trimming and J lost 8 bases, with 20 bases between them. This CDR3 is 17 amino acids long. Germline CDR1 is MGHRA and CDR2 is YSYEKL. CDR3 DNA: TGCGCCAGCAGCCAAGACTCCCCCGGTGGGGCCTTCGATGAGCAGTTCTTC. Protein sequence: CASSQDSPGGAFDEQFF.

The gene calls are TRBV20-1 and TRBJ2-6, with no clear D. Germline CDR1 reads DFQATT; CDR2 reads SNEGSKA (reference sequence). The CDR3 runs 12 residues. The V gene lost 6 bases and the J gene lost 2 bases, with 5 bases spanning the gap. The CDR3 nucleotides read TGCAGTGCCCCCCCTGGGGCCAACGTCCTGACTTTC. It encodes CSAPPGANVLTF.

The sample holds a few counts of this clonotype. The chain has TRBV7-9 and TRBJ2-7, with D perhaps matching TRBD2 (6 bases). The CDR3 is made up of 13 amino acids. From germline, CDR1 is SEHNR and CDR2 FQNEAQ (reference sequence). With 8 bases removed from V and 3 bases from J, the gap between germline ends came to 14 bases. CDR3 amino acids: CASRDSSGYEQYF. The DNA of the CDR3 is TGTGCCAGCCGGGACTCGTCGGGCTACGAGCAGTACTTC. Full variable domain (outside the CDR3, taken from reference TRBV7-9 and TRBJ2-7): DTGVSQNPRHKITKRGQNVTFRCDPISEHNRLYWYRQTLGQGPEFLTYFQNEAQLEKSRLLSDRFSAERPKGSFSTLEIQRTEQGDSAMYLCASRDSSGYEQYFGPGTRLTVT.

This clonotype has just a few counts. V usage is TRBV4-3 and J usage is TRBJ2-3; 7 bases match TRBD2. Germline loops: CDR1 LGHNA, CDR2 YSLEER. CDR3 length: 16 amino acids. The V and J ends lost 3 bases and 3 bases, in that order; junction bases with no gene match: 9. The CDR3 region has the DNA TGCGCCAGCAGCCAGGGAGAGACTAGCTTGACAGATACGCAGTATTTT. The encoded protein is CASSQGETSLTDTQYF.

This clonotype turned up a few times. This chain connects TRBV29-1 to TRBJ1-2; a possible D gene is TRBD1 (5 bases). The CDR3 totals 14 residues. Trimming left V 5 bases short and J 7 bases short, with 20 bases between. The germline gives CDR1 SQVTM, CDR2 ANQGSEA. This chain's CDR3 is CSVREPSERGGYTF. The CDR3 DNA reads as TGCAGCGTTAGGGAACCCTCGGAGAGGGGTGGCTACACCTTC.

This clonotype was seen only a few times. The V and J genes are TRBV12-3 or TRBV12-4 and TRBJ1-1, with 7 bases matching TRBD1. CDR3 length: 15 residues. V shed 1 base and J 1 base; nucleotides not matched to a gene: 3. CDR3 region: CASSLEGGANTEAFF. CDR3 DNA: TGTGCCAGCAGTTTAGAAGGGGGCGCGAACACTGAAGCTTTCTTT.

V usage is TRBV20-1 and J usage is TRBJ1-2; D is uncertain. Germline V gives CDR1 DFQATT, CDR2 SNEGSKA (reference sequence). The CDR3 spans 14 residues. Trimming stripped 0 bases from V and 7 bases from J, with 15 bases between. Here the CDR3 DNA reads TGCAGTGCTAGAGAATCGAGGCTTCCAAGTGGCTACACCTTC. Translating gives CSARESRLPSGYTF.

The J gene is TRBJ2-3, the V gene TRBV20-1; D may be TRBD1 (6 bases). Germline V gene sequence: CDR1 DFQATT, CDR2 SNEGSKA (reference sequence). The CDR3 consists of 16 residues. V was pared by 5 bases and J by 0 bases, with 18 bases between. CDR3 protein: CSAPGLGQLSTDTQYF. CDR3 nucleotides: TGCAGTGCTCCAGGCCTCGGACAGCTTAGCACAGATACGCAGTATTTT.

This clonotype was found many times. The rearrangement joins TRBV10-3 to TRBJ2-7, with TRBD2 as a possible D gene (6 bases). V was pared by 4 bases and J by 0 bases, with 13 bases between. The germline CDR1 and CDR2 sequences are ENHRY and SYGVKD. This CDR3 is 15 amino acids long. CDR3 loop: CAISGIATSSYEQYF. Here the CDR3 DNA reads TGTGCCATCAGTGGGATAGCGACTAGCTCCTACGAGCAGTACTTC.

This clonotype was seen more than once but under ten times. The rearrangement links TRBV5-1 to TRBJ2-1; 7 nucleotides agree with TRBD2. CDR3 length: 15 residues. After removal of 5 bases from V and 5 bases from J, the junction contained 10 bases not matched to a gene. Germline CDR1 is SGHRS and CDR2 is YFSETQ. The CDR3 protein is CASSFGRARDNEQFF. The CDR3 DNA reads as TGCGCCAGCAGTTTTGGGAGGGCCAGGGACAATGAGCAGTTCTTC.